One T cell receptor (beta chain) is described in this entry. What it binds is not known. This entry belongs to a study of cytomegalovirus exposure and HLA in healthy donors. Overall study: The roughly 120 validation repertoires used the same platform as the 550 to 700 first-cohort repertoires (as reported by a later analysis).

Looked up from germline, CDR1 is MNHEY and CDR2 is SVGAGI. The ends lost 0 bases at V and 4 bases at J; junction bases unmatched: 2. CDR3 length: 14 residues. The repertoire was sequenced with immunoSEQ multiplex PCR; TCRdb's copy has only in-frame clones and lacks some. The table includes 65,000 to 90,000 clones, roughly 90% detected once. The donors were in the approximately 120-subject validation cohort; that cohort was separate from the approximately 700-subject first cohort. Notes on the study in general: Rare TCR sequences predominated, though certain public TCRs were found in many donors. TCR beta chains numbering roughly 150 were designated cytomegalovirus-associated.

The V and J genes are TRBV6-5 and TRBJ1-2; 7 bases line up with TRBD1. The sequence was collected from a young woman in good health and CMV-seropositive. The material sequenced was PBMCs. The CDR3 DNA reads as TGTGCCAGCAGTTACTCGAGGACAGGCTATGGCTACACCTTC. This codes for CASSYSRTGYGYTF.